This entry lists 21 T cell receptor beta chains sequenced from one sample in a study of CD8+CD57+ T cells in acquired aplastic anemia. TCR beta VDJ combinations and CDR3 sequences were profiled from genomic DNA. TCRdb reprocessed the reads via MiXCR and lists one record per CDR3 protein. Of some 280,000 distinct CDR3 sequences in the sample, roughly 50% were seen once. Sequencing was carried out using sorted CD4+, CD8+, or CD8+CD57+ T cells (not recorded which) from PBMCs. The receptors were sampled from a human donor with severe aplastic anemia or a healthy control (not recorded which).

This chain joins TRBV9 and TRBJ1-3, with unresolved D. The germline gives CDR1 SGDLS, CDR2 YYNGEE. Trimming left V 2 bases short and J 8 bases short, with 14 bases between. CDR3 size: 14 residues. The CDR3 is CASSVDLGSDTIYF. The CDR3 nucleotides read TGTGCCAGCAGCGTGGATCTGGGGTCGGACACCATATATTTT.

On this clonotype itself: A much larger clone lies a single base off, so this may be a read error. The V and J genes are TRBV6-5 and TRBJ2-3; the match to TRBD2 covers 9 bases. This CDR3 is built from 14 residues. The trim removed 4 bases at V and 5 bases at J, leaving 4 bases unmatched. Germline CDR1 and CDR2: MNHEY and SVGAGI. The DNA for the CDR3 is TGTGCCAGCAGTTTATCTAGCGGGGAAGATACGCAGTATTTT. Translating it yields CASSLSSGEDTQYF.

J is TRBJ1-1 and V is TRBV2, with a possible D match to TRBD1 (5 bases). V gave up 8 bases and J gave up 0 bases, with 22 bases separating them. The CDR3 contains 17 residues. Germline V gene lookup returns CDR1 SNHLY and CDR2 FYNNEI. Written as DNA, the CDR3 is TGTGCCAGCTACGTTTTAAGGGGCCTCAATATGAACACTGAAGCTTTCTTT. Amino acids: CASYVLRGLNMNTEAFF.

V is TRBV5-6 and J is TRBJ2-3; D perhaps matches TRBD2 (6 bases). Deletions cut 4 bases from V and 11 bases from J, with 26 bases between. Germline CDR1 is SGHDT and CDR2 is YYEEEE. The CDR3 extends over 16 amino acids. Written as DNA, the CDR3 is TGTGCCAGCAGCCACCAACGACTAGTTCGGAACAATGAGCAGTATTTT. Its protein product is CASSHQRLVRNNEQYF.

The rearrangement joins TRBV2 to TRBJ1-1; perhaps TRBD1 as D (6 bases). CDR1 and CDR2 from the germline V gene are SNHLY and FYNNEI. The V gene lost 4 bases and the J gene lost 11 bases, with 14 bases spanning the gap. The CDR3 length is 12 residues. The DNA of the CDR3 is TGTGCCAGCAGTGGTTGGGGGCCTGCGGCTTTCTTT. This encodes CASSGWGPAAFF.

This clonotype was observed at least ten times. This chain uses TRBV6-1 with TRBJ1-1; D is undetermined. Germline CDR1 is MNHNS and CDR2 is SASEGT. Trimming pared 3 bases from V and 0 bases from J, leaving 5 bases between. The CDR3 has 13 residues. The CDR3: CASSDFMNTEAFF. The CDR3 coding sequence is TGTGCCAGCAGTGATTTTATGAACACTGAAGCTTTCTTT.

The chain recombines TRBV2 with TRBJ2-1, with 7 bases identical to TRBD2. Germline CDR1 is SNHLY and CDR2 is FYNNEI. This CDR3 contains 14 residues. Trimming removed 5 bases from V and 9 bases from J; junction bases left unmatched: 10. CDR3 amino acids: CASSYGGIWGEQFF. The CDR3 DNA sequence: TGTGCCAGCAGTTACGGGGGGATCTGGGGTGAGCAGTTCTTC.

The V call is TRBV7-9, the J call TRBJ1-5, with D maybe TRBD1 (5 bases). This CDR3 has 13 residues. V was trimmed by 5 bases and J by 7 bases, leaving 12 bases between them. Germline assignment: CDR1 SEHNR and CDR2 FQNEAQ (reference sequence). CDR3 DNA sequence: TGTGCCAGCAGCATCCCAGGGCAACAGCCCCAGCATTTT. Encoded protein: CASSIPGQQPQHF. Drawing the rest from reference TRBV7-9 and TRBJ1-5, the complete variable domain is DTGVSQNPRHKITKRGQNVTFRCDPISEHNRLYWYRQTLGQGPEFLTYFQNEAQLEKSRLLSDRFSAERPKGSFSTLEIQRTEQGDSAMYLCASSIPGQQPQHFGDGTRLSIL.

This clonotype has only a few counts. The CDR3 loop is CASSSGNQPQHF. The CDR3 DNA reads as TGTGCCAGCAGTAGCGGCAATCAGCCCCAGCATTTT. This sequence joins TRBV12-3 or TRBV12-4 and TRBJ1-5; no firm D call. The V end was cut by 5 bases, the J end by 2 bases, with 4 bases between. The CDR3 totals 12 residues.

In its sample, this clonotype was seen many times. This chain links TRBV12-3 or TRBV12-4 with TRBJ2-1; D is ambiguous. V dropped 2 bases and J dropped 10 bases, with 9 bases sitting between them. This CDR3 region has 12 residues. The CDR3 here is CASSLRRPEQFF. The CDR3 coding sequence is TGTGCCAGCAGTTTACGCAGGCCGGAGCAGTTCTTC.

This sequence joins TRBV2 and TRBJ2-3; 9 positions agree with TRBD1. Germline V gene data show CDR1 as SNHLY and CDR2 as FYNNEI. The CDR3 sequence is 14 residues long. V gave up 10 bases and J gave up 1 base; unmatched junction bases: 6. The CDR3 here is CATVTGGRTDTQYF. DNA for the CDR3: TGTGCCACCGTTACAGGGGGCCGCACAGATACGCAGTATTTT.

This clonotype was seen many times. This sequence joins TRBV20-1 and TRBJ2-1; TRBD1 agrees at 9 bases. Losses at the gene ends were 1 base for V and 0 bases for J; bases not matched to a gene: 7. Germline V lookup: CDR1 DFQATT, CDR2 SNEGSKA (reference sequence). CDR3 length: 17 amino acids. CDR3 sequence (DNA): TGCAGTGCTAGAGTTCGGACAGGGGATTTCTCCTACAATGAGCAGTTCTTC. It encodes CSARVRTGDFSYNEQFF.

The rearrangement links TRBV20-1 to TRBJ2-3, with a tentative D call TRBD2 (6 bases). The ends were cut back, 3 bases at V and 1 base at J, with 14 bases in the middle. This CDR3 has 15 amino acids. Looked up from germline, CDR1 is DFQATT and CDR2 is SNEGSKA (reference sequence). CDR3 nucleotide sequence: TGCAGTGCTAGGGGAGGCCAGTTGCGCACAGATACGCAGTATTTT. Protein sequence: CSARGGQLRTDTQYF.

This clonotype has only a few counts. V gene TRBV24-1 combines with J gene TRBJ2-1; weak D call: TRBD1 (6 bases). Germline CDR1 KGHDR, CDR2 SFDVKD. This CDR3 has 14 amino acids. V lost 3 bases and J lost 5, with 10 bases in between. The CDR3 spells CATSDGQFHNEQFF. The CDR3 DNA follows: TGTGCCACCAGTGATGGACAGTTCCACAATGAGCAGTTCTTC.

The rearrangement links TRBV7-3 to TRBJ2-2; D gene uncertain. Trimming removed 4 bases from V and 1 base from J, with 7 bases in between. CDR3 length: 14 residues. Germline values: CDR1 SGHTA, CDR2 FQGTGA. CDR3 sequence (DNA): TGTGCCAGCAGCTCGATCATGAACACCGGGGAGCTGTTTTTT. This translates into CASSSIMNTGELFF.

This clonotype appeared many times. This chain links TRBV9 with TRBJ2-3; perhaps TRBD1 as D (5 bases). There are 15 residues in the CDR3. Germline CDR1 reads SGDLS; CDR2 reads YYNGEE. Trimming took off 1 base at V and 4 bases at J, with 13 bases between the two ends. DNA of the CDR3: TGTGCCAGCAGCGTACAGGGTTCTGGTGCAGATACGCAGTATTTT. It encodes CASSVQGSGADTQYF.

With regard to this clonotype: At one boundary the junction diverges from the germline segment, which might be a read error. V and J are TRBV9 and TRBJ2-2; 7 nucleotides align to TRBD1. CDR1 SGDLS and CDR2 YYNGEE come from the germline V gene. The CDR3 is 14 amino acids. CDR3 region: CASSKTGNTGELVF. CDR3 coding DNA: TGTGCCAGCAGCAAGACAGGGAACACCGGGGAGCTGGTTTTT.

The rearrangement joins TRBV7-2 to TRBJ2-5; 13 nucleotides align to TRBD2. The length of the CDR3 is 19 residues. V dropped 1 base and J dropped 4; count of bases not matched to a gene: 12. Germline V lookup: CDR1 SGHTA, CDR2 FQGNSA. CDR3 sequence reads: CASSLGRRLAGGDAETQYF. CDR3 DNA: TGTGCCAGCAGCTTAGGTCGTCGACTAGCGGGGGGCGACGCAGAGACCCAGTACTTC. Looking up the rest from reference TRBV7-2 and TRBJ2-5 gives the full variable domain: GAGVSQSPSNKVTEKGKDVELRCDPISGHTALYWYRQSLGQGLEFLIYFQGNSAPDKSGLPSDRFSAERTGGSVSTLTIQRTQQEDSAVYLCASSLGRRLAGGDAETQYFGPGTRLLVL.

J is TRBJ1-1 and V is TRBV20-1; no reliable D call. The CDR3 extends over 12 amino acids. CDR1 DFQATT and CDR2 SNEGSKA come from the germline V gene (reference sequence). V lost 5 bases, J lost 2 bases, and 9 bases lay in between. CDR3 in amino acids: CSASDGNTEAFF. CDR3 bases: TGCAGTGCTTCGGACGGCAACACTGAAGCTTTCTTT.

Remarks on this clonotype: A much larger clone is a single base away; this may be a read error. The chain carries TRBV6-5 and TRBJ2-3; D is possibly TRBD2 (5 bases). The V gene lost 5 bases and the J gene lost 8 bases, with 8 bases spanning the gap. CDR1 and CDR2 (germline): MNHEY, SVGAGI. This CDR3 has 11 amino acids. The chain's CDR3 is CASSKGGTQYF. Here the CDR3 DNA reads TGTGCCAGCAGTAAAGGAGGTACGCAGTATTTT.

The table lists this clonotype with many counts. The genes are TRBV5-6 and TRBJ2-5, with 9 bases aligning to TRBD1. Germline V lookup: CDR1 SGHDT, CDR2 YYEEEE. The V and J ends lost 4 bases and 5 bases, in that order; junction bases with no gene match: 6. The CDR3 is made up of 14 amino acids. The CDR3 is CASSKQGAEETQYF. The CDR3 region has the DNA TGTGCCAGCAGCAAACAGGGGGCCGAGGAGACCCAGTACTTC.